This T cell receptor beta chain came from a study of Ad26.COV2.S vaccination and SARS-CoV-2 variants. Profiling relied on immunoSEQ multiplex PCR, and the TCRdb table lists in-frame clones only, not all of them. The sample contains hundreds of thousands of clones, approximately 86% of which appear only once. The CDR3 consists of 14 residues. Germline V gene lookup returns CDR1 ENHRY and CDR2 SYGVKD. V lost 2 bases, J lost 10 bases, and 3 bases stayed unmatched. Treatment given: approximately 18 received Ad26.COV2.S at low or high dose, single or two shots; 5 received placebo; per-sample allocation not given. All samples were drawn on day 63, counting from the first vaccine or placebo injection.

The sequence derives from a person between 18 and 59 years old who received the Ad26.COV2.S COVID-19 vaccine or a placebo. The source was peripheral blood, collected in a trial of Ad26.COV2.S vaccine versus placebo. V is TRBV10-3 and J is TRBJ2-4; 12 nucleotides line up with TRBD2. CDR3 protein: CAISETSGGYIQYF. CDR3 sequence (DNA): TGTGCCATCAGTGAGACTAGCGGGGGGTATATTCAGTACTTC.